One and the same sample provided the 14 T cell receptor beta chains below, sequenced in a study of graft-versus-host responses after intestinal transplantation. Data came from immunoSEQ multiplex PCR; TCRdb stores just in-frame clones and leaves some out. The sample holds roughly 100,000 clones, 93% seen once. For these receptors, no antigen is known. The sample was unstimulated CD8+ T cells sorted from spleen or lymph node cells, taken before intestinal transplant. Source of these receptors: a human donor who received an intestinal transplant.

CDR3 DNA sequence: TGTGCCAGAAGGGGAACCGGGGAGCTGTTTTTT. Translated: CARRGTGELFF. J is TRBJ2-2 and V is TRBV2; possible D gene TRBD1, 5 bases. The CDR3 covers 11 residues. Germline V lookup: CDR1 SNHLY, CDR2 FYNNEI. V shed 9 bases and J shed 5 bases, with 7 bases lying between them.

This rearrangement joins TRBV6-6 to TRBJ1-2; D not resolved. V shed 8 bases and J shed 2 bases, with 9 bases lying between them. The CDR3 has 12 amino acids. CDR1 and CDR2 from the germline V gene are MNHNY and SVGAGI (reference sequence). As DNA, the CDR3 is TGTGCCAGCGGTGACACGAACTATGGCTACACCTTC. This codes for CASGDTNYGYTF.

The V and J genes are TRBV19 and TRBJ2-1, with D possibly called TRBD1 or TRBD2 (5 bases each). Germline V gene data show CDR1 as LNHDA and CDR2 as SQIVND (reference sequence). The V end was cut by 6 bases, the J end by 5 bases, with 17 bases between. This CDR3 comprises 15 residues. CDR3 region: CASSLGTTSHNEQFF. The CDR3 DNA reads TGTGCCAGTAGCCTTGGGACCACCAGCCACAATGAGCAGTTCTTC.

With respect to this clone: A read error may produce the germline difference seen at one junction end. The chain couples TRBV30 to TRBJ2-7; 8 nucleotides align to TRBD1. The CDR3 is 12 residues long. The germline V gene has CDR1 GTSNPN and CDR2 SVGIG (reference sequence). The DNA for the CDR3 is TGTGCCTGGGGTGTAGGGACAGGAGAGCAGTACTTC. Protein product: CAWGVGTGEQYF.

This sequence joins TRBV11-2 and TRBJ2-1; TRBD1 matches 9 bases. After removal of 4 bases from V and 9 bases from J, the junction contained 7 bases not matched to a gene. Germline V gives CDR1 SGHAT, CDR2 FQNNGV. This CDR3 region has 14 residues. CDR3 DNA: TGTGCCAGCAGCTCCCGGGACAGGGAGGGTGAGCAGTTCTTC. Its protein product is CASSSRDREGEQFF.

The chain recombines TRBV2 with TRBJ2-5; 10 positions match TRBD2. This CDR3 spans 17 amino acids. V was clipped by 5 bases and J by 2 bases; unmatched bases: 11. Germline CDR1 and CDR2: SNHLY and FYNNEI. CDR3 amino acids: CASSLLAGGPSQETQYF. The DNA for the CDR3 is TGTGCCAGCAGTTTGTTAGCGGGGGGACCTTCACAAGAGACCCAGTACTTC.

The rearrangement joins TRBV19 to TRBJ1-6; no clear D. The CDR3 runs to 17 residues. The germline V gene has CDR1 LNHDA and CDR2 SQIVND (reference sequence). Trimming pared 0 bases from V and 0 bases from J, leaving 9 bases between. The CDR3 spells CASSIDYWSSYNSPLHF. As DNA, the CDR3 is TGTGCCAGTAGTATAGATTATTGGAGCTCCTATAATTCACCCCTCCACTTT.

CDR3 DNA: TGCGCCAGCAGTCGGTCGGGACAGCCCTACGAGCAGTACTTC. Protein sequence: CASSRSGQPYEQYF. The rearrangement uses TRBV10-1 and TRBJ2-7; the match to TRBD1 covers 7 bases. After removal of 5 bases from V and 2 bases from J, the junction contained 6 bases not matched to a gene. Germline CDR1 reads WNHNN; CDR2 reads SYGVQD (reference sequence). The CDR3 has 14 residues.

The V call is TRBV5-8, the J call TRBJ2-1, with 14 bases aligning to TRBD2. This CDR3 has 15 residues. After removal of 4 bases from V and 7 bases from J, the junction contained 4 bases not matched to a gene. Per the germline V gene, CDR1 is SGHTS and CDR2 is YDEGEE. This CDR3 reads CASSPGTSGGNEQFF. The CDR3 DNA follows: TGTGCCAGCAGCCCCGGGACTAGCGGGGGTAATGAGCAGTTCTTC.

The chain uses TRBV6-5 and TRBJ2-7; unclear D gene. CDR3 length: 14 residues. Germline V CDR1 and CDR2: MNHEY, SVGAGI. V lost 5 bases, J lost 4 bases, and 15 bases lay in between. The CDR3 is CASSDPLTPYEQYF. DNA of the CDR3: TGTGCCAGCAGTGACCCGTTGACACCATACGAGCAGTACTTC.

This clone was seen only once. The V and J genes are TRBV2 and TRBJ2-1; 9 positions agree with TRBD2. The CDR3 has 14 residues. Germline V gene lookup returns CDR1 SNHLY and CDR2 FYNNEI. V gave up 10 bases and J gave up 6 bases; unmatched junction bases: 10. The CDR3 coding sequence is TGTGCCATCGACGGGACTAGCCGGAGCAATGAGCAGTTCTTC. This codes for CAIDGTSRSNEQFF.

This clone was seen only a few times. The chain is built from TRBV21-1 and TRBJ2-3; TRBD2 is the table's D call, not checked against the DNA. TRBV21-1 is marked as a pseudogene. CDR3 length equals 15 residues. CDR3 amino acids: CASTPTSGSTDTQYF. The CDR3 bases are TGTGCCAGCACCCCGACTAGCGGGAGCACAGATACGCAGTATTTT.

The chain links TRBV5-1 to TRBJ2-3, with D perhaps assigned TRBD1 or TRBD2 (5 bases each). Trimming left V 1 base short and J 3 bases short, with 12 bases between. This CDR3 comprises 15 residues. Germline V gene sequence: CDR1 SGHRS, CDR2 YFSETQ. The CDR3: CASSLYGDPTDTQYF. The CDR3 DNA reads as TGCGCCAGCAGCTTGTACGGGGACCCAACAGATACGCAGTATTTT.

This clone was recorded once. This chain links TRBV19 with TRBJ2-2; no firm D call. This CDR3 region has 15 residues. Per germline, CDR1 LNHDA and CDR2 SQIVND (reference sequence). Trimming left V 5 bases short and J 4 bases short, with 14 bases between. The CDR3 reads CASSLAVVGTGELFF. In DNA, the CDR3 is TGTGCCAGTAGTCTCGCAGTGGTGGGCACCGGGGAGCTGTTTTTT. The whole variable domain, remainder taken from reference TRBV19 and TRBJ2-2, is DGGITQSPKYLFRKEGQNVTLSCEQNLNHDAMYWYRQDPGQGLRLIYYSQIVNDFQKGDIAEGYSVSREKKESFPLTVTSAQKNPTAFYLCASSLAVVGTGELFFGEGSRLTVL.